This TCR beta chain was profiled in a study of T cell responses to AZD1222 COVID-19 vaccine. Study-wide results and caveats: A mostly white British donor set with more females was recruited, and clonal diversity was possibly underestimated. After the peak T cell response, and only then, were repertoires sampled.

As to this clone: Its antigen is undetermined. A read error may account for a junction end that differs from germline.

TCRdb keeps only in-frame clones here, not all; method: immunoSEQ multiplex PCR. The table has some 150,000 clones, over 85% seen once; the top ten hold approximately 2.5%. Germline V gene lookup returns CDR1 SGHVS and CDR2 FNYEAQ. The CDR3 totals 16 residues. The J gene is TRBJ2-1, the V gene TRBV7-6; tentatively, D is TRBD1 or TRBD2 (6 bases each). The sample in question was peripheral blood, obtained on day 0 of AZD1222 vaccination. The receptor's source is an adult in good health. The CDR3 sequence is CASSLAPQGSYNEQFF. The CDR3 nucleotides are TGTGCCAGCAGCCTAGCGCCGCAGGGGTCCTACAATGAGCAGTTCTTC.